These 9 T cell receptor beta chains share one sample of origin, sequenced in a study of T-cell memory formation after mild COVID-19. In TCRdb, the 5' RACE reads were re-called with MiXCR into one record per CDR3 protein. The sample includes roughly 250,000 distinct CDR3 sequences, around 15% of them seen just once. The sequenced sample was PBMCs or a T cell subset sorted from them (not recorded which). Source of these receptors: a man aged 18 to 29 who had mild COVID-19 (a few samples of this study predate the infection). Cell type and time point are not known.

This clonotype occurred many times. This chain uses TRBV12-3 or TRBV12-4 with TRBJ2-3, with unresolved D. This CDR3 region has 13 residues. V lost 5 bases and J 9 bases, leaving 15 bases between the germline ends. The CDR3 DNA is TGTGCCAGCAGTGTAGACCAGTCCCAGACGCAGTATTTT. Translated: CASSVDQSQTQYF.

This clonotype has more than one count but fewer than ten. This chain links TRBV20-1 with TRBJ2-3; 7 bases are shared with TRBD1. Germline loops: CDR1 DFQATT, CDR2 SNEGSKA (reference sequence). V lost 7 bases and J lost 1; bases outside the gene matches: 5. There are 13 residues in the CDR3. CDR3 nucleotides: TGCAGTGTGAGGGGGCACGGCACAGATACGCAGTATTTT. Translation gives CSVRGHGTDTQYF.

This clonotype was seen only a few times. The V call is TRBV3-1, the J call TRBJ2-7, with D perhaps matching TRBD1 (5 bases). The CDR3 consists of 13 residues. Trimming pared 4 bases from V and 1 base from J, leaving 8 bases between. Germline lookup yields CDR1 LGHDT and CDR2 YNNKEL (reference sequence). The CDR3 DNA reads as TGTGCCAGCAGCCGGCAGGGTTCCTACGAGCAGTACGTC. Protein: CASSRQGSYEQYV.

In this sample, this clonotype turned up many times. The chain joins TRBV7-3 to TRBJ2-3, with D possibly called TRBD1 or TRBD2 (6 bases each). Germline CDR1 SGHTA, CDR2 FQGTGA. The CDR3 spans 15 residues. V shed 3 bases and J shed 2 bases, with 12 bases lying between them. CDR3 in amino acids: CASSLIGGLTDTQYF. The CDR3 region has the DNA TGTGCCAGCAGCTTGATCGGGGGCCTCACAGATACGCAGTATTTT.

V and J are TRBV4-3 and TRBJ1-4; D not certain. CDR1 and CDR2 (germline): LGHNA, YSLEER. Trimming left V 4 bases short and J 8 bases short, with 14 bases between. The CDR3 is 14 residues long. DNA for the CDR3: TGCGCCAGCAGCCGGTATTTCAGCGAGGAAAAACTGTTTTTT. Its translation is CASSRYFSEEKLFF.

This clonotype came up a few times. The rearrangement joins TRBV5-1 to TRBJ2-2; D is unclear. The CDR3 has 14 amino acids. From germline, CDR1 is SGHRS and CDR2 YFSETQ. Between the trimmed V and J ends, which lost 2 bases and 4 bases, there was a span of 9 bases. The CDR3 spells CASSFPTSTGELFF. Here the CDR3 DNA reads TGCGCCAGCAGCTTCCCCACGAGCACCGGGGAGCTGTTTTTT.

A few counts support this clonotype. The CDR3 sequence: CASSVGPQRAGDNEQFF. CDR3 in DNA: TGTGCCAGCAGCGTAGGTCCTCAGCGGGCGGGGGACAATGAGCAGTTCTTC. This chain connects TRBV9 to TRBJ2-1, with 7 nucleotides matching TRBD2. Looked up from germline, CDR1 is SGDLS and CDR2 is YYNGEE. Germline trimming cut 0 bases from V and 5 bases from J; bases unmatched to any gene: 11. The CDR3 spans 17 residues. The full variable domain, rest sourced from reference TRBV9 and TRBJ2-1, is DSGVTQTPKHLITATGQRVTLRCSPRSGDLSVYWYQQSLDQGLQFLIQYYNGEERAKGNILERFSAQQFPDLHSELNLSSLELGDSALYFCASSVGPQRAGDNEQFFGPGTRLTVL.

The V gene is TRBV7-2, the J gene TRBJ2-1; the D is unclear. This CDR3 comprises 12 residues. Germline assignment: CDR1 SGHTA and CDR2 FQGNSA. V gave up 7 bases and J gave up 4 bases, with 8 bases separating them. As DNA, the CDR3 is TGTGCCAGCACCGCGGCTTACAATGAGCAGTTCTTC. It yields the protein CASTAAYNEQFF.

This clonotype has only a few counts. This rearrangement joins TRBV12-3 or TRBV12-4 to TRBJ1-1, with D possibly TRBD1 on 5 matching bases. This CDR3 contains 14 residues. V lost 7 bases and J lost 1, with 13 bases in between. CDR3 DNA sequence: TGTGCCAGCAAGCTGGGACTGACGAACACTGAAGCTTTCTTT. This gives the protein CASKLGLTNTEAFF.